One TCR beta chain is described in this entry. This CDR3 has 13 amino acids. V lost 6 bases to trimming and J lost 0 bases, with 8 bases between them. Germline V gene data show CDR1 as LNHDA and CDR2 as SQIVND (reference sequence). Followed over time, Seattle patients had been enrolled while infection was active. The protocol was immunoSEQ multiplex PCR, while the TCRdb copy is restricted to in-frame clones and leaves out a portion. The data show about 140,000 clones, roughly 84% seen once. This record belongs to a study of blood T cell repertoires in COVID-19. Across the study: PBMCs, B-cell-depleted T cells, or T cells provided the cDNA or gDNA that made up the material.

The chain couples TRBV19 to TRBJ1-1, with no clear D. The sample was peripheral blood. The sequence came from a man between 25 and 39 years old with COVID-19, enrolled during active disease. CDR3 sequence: CASRVNMNTEAFF. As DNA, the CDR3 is TGTGCCAGTAGGGTCAACATGAACACTGAAGCTTTCTTT. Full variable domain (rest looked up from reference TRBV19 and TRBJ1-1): DGGITQSPKYLFRKEGQNVTLSCEQNLNHDAMYWYRQDPGQGLRLIYYSQIVNDFQKGDIAEGYSVSREKKESFPLTVTSAQKNPTAFYLCASRVNMNTEAFFGQGTRLTVV.